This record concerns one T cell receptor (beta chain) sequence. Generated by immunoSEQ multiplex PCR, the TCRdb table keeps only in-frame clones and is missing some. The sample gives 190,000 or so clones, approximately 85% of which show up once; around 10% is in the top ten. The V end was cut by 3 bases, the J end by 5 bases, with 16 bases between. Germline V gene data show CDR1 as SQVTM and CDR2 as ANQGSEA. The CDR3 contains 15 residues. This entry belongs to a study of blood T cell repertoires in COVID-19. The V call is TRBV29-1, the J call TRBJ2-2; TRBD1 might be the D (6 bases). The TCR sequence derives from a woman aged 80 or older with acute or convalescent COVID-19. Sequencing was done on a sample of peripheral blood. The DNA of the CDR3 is TGCAGCGTTGAGGGGGCCAGTCAAGGAACCGGGGAGCTGTTTTTT. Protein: CSVEGASQGTGELFF.